These T cell receptor beta chains were read from a single sample in a study of T cell responses to AZD1222 COVID-19 vaccine. Profiling relied on immunoSEQ multiplex PCR, and the TCRdb table lists in-frame clones only, not all of them. The top ten clones hold 0.7% to 1% of a sample with some 150,000 clones, approximately 93% of them seen once. Sequencing was performed on peripheral blood, taken on day 0 of MenACWY control vaccination. Receptor source: an adult in good health. The CDR3 runs from the conserved cysteine through the conserved F or W. D genes are given only for firm matches. The listing skips clone size in some rows; elsewhere it reads once, few, many or a size class.

d_call	v_call	j_call	clone_size	cdr3_aa	cdr3_nt
-	TRBV29-1	TRBJ2-4	-	CSVDRGDIQYF	TGCAGCGTTGACAGGGGGGACATTCAGTACTTC
-	TRBV30	TRBJ1-4	-	CAWSQDGGVVEKLFF	TGTGCCTGGAGCCAAGATGGGGGGGTTGTAGAAAAACTGTTTTTT
-	TRBV4-1	TRBJ1-4	-	CASRSGRGEEKLFF	TGCGCCAGCAGATCTGGGAGGGGGGAGGAAAAACTGTTTTTT
-	TRBV12-3/TRBV12-4	TRBJ1-2	-	CASSFSEGGYTF	TGTGCCAGCAGTTTTTCCGAGGGTGGCTACACCTTC
-	TRBV4-2	TRBJ2-2	once	CASSQETSHQNTGELFF	TGTGCCAGCAGCCAAGAGACCTCACATCAGAACACCGGGGAGCTGTTTTTT
TRBD2	TRBV6-4	TRBJ2-1	-	CASSDSSGAYNEQFF	TGTGCCAGCAGTGACAGTAGCGGGGCATACAATGAGCAGTTCTTC
-	TRBV2	TRBJ1-3	-	CASTSFSGNTIYF	TGTGCCAGCACCAGCTTCTCTGGAAACACCATATATTTT
TRBD1	TRBV5-1	TRBJ1-1	-	CASSPQGTGTEAFF	TGCGCCAGCAGCCCACAGGGGACGGGGACTGAAGCTTTCTTT
-	TRBV6-2/TRBV6-3	TRBJ2-7	-	CASSYVQGTDEQYF	TGTGCCAGCAGTTACGTTCAGGGTACTGACGAGCAGTACTTC
-	TRBV30	TRBJ1-3	-	CAWSVLGGERVSGNTIYF	TGTGCCTGGAGTGTACTAGGTGGGGAAAGGGTCTCTGGAAACACCATATATTTT
-	TRBV28	TRBJ2-5	-	CASSSLYSTGPKTQYF	TGTGCCAGCAGTTCCCTATATTCGACAGGTCCGAAGACCCAGTACTTC
-	TRBV5-5	TRBJ1-1	-	CASSLGHQGGMNTEAFF	TGTGCCAGCAGCTTGGGGCACCAGGGAGGCATGAACACTGAAGCTTTCTTT
-	TRBV6-5	TRBJ2-2	-	CASSRGSGELFF	TGTGCCAGTTCCAGGGGATCCGGGGAGCTGTTTTTT
TRBD1	TRBV11-1	TRBJ1-2	-	CASSDSGQGIYGYTF	TGTGCCAGCAGCGACAGCGGACAGGGAATCTATGGCTACACCTTC
-	TRBV13	TRBJ1-6	-	CASSLGQPGASLNSPLHF	TGTGCCAGCAGCTTAGGCCAGCCAGGGGCTAGCCTAAATTCACCCCTCCACTTT
-	TRBV19	TRBJ1-2	-	CASSLGQPAGGYTF	TGTGCCAGTAGTCTTGGACAGCCAGCGGGGGGCTACACCTTC
-	TRBV18	TRBJ2-7	-	CASSPDWGANEQYF	TGTGCCAGCTCACCCGATTGGGGGGCCAACGAGCAGTACTTC
-	TRBV28	TRBJ1-1	-	CASSFPLTGTEAFF	TGTGCCAGCAGTTTCCCCCTCACAGGGACTGAAGCTTTCTTT
TRBD1	TRBV30	TRBJ1-1	-	CAWSVTGGNTEAFF	TGTGCCTGGAGTGTAACAGGGGGGAACACTGAAGCTTTCTTT
-	TRBV14	TRBJ1-2	once	CASSQGAGGDYGYTF	TGTGCCAGCAGCCAAGGAGCGGGCGGGGACTATGGCTACACCTTC
-	TRBV7-9	TRBJ2-7	-	CASSFLTDSYEQYF	TGTGCCAGCAGCTTCTTGACAGATTCCTACGAGCAGTACTTC
TRBD1	TRBV19	TRBJ2-7	-	CASSLTGGTYEQYF	TGTGCCAGTAGCCTGACAGGGGGCACCTACGAGCAGTACTTC
-	TRBV30	TRBJ1-5	-	CAWSALRGQPQHF	TGTGCCTGGAGTGCGCTCCGAGGGCAGCCCCAGCATTTT
-	TRBV7-2	TRBJ1-3	-	CASSFVQGNTIYF	TGTGCCAGCAGCTTCGTTCAAGGAAACACCATATATTTT
-	TRBV4-2	TRBJ1-5	-	CASSQDSTGHQPQHF	TGTGCCAGCAGCCAAGATTCTACGGGTCATCAGCCCCAGCATTTT
-	TRBV19	TRBJ2-1	-	CASSPRDGYNEQFF	TGTGCCAGTAGTCCGCGGGACGGCTACAATGAGCAGTTCTTC
-	TRBV3-1/TRBV3-2	TRBJ1-2	-	CASSLSDQGPYGYTF	TGTGCCAGCAGCCTATCGGATCAGGGCCCCTATGGCTACACCTTC
-	TRBV12-3/TRBV12-4	TRBJ1-2	-	CASRGGTGYGYTF	TGTGCCAGCAGGGGCGGGACGGGATATGGCTACACCTTC
-	TRBV4-1	TRBJ1-2	-	CASSQVGKAPNYGYTF	TGCGCCAGCAGCCAAGTGGGTAAGGCTCCAAACTATGGCTACACCTTC
TRBD1	TRBV5-4	TRBJ1-4	-	CASSRQGTDEKLFF	TGTGCCAGCAGCAGACAGGGGACGGATGAAAAACTGTTTTTT
-	TRBV6-2/TRBV6-3	TRBJ1-1	-	CASSYGLGTEAFF	TGTGCCAGCAGTTACGGGTTAGGCACTGAAGCTTTCTTT
TRBD2	TRBV7-9	TRBJ2-3	-	CASSPGTSGRAGTDTQYF	TGTGCCAGCAGTCCCGGGACTAGCGGGAGGGCCGGCACAGATACGCAGTATTTT
TRBD1	TRBV6-5	TRBJ1-2	-	CASSYSWTGNYGYTF	TGTGCCAGCAGTTACTCCTGGACAGGGAACTATGGCTACACCTTC
-	TRBV11-2	TRBJ1-6	-	CASSLASGSPLHF	TGTGCCAGCAGCTTAGCGTCGGGTTCACCCCTCCACTTT
-	TRBV30	TRBJ2-2	-	CAWSVQRGGELFF	TGTGCCTGGAGTGTACAACGGGGCGGGGAGCTGTTTTTT
-	TRBV3-1/TRBV3-2	TRBJ2-1	-	CASSHSGPLNEQFF	TGTGCCAGCAGCCATTCCGGCCCACTCAATGAGCAGTTCTTC
TRBD2	TRBV9	TRBJ2-1	-	CASSASSGYNEQFF	TGTGCCAGCAGCGCGTCTAGCGGTTACAATGAGCAGTTCTTC
TRBD1	TRBV2	TRBJ1-1	-	CASSGGTDAKAFF	TGTGCCAGCAGCGGGGGGACAGACGCTAAAGCTTTCTTT
-	TRBV5-1	TRBJ2-1	-	CASSPQSTWAGAHEQFF	TGCGCCAGCAGCCCACAGAGTACGTGGGCCGGGGCGCATGAGCAGTTCTTC
TRBD1	TRBV5-6	TRBJ2-3	-	CASRDRDRGTDTQYF	TGTGCCAGCAGGGACAGGGACAGGGGCACAGATACGCAGTATTTT
-	TRBV6-5	TRBJ1-1	-	CASRGTRNTEAFF	TGTGCCAGCAGGGGGACGAGGAACACTGAAGCTTTCTTT
-	TRBV5-5	TRBJ2-2	-	CASSPGLGTGELFF	TGTGCCAGCAGCCCAGGGTTGGGAACCGGGGAGCTGTTTTTT
TRBD1	TRBV24-1	TRBJ1-5	once	CATSEGQGGMEPQHF	TGTGCCACCAGTGAAGGGCAGGGGGGGATGGAGCCCCAGCATTTT
TRBD2	TRBV11-2	TRBJ2-1	-	CASSLSGREYNEQFF	TGTGCCAGCAGCCTCAGCGGGAGGGAGTACAATGAGCAGTTCTTC
-	TRBV7-2	TRBJ2-5	-	CASSLSVTNQETQYF	TGTGCCAGCAGCTTATCGGTCACTAACCAAGAGACCCAGTACTTC
TRBD1	TRBV3-1/TRBV3-2	TRBJ2-7	-	CASSQEQGVVYEQYF	TGTGCCAGCAGCCAAGAGCAGGGGGTAGTCTACGAGCAGTACTTC
-	TRBV28	TRBJ1-5	-	CASSLPTEYSNQPQHF	TGTGCCAGCAGTCTCCCGACAGAATATAGCAATCAGCCCCAGCATTTT
-	TRBV6-5	TRBJ1-1	-	CASSYKGYTEAFF	TGTGCCAGCAGTTATAAAGGGTACACTGAAGCTTTCTTT
-	TRBV5-4	TRBJ2-2	once	CASSLIGRNTGELFF	TGTGCCAGCAGCTTAATTGGGAGGAACACCGGGGAGCTGTTTTTT
TRBD1	TRBV15	TRBJ1-4	once	CATSRALTGSYEKLFF	TGTGCCACCAGCAGAGCGTTGACAGGGTCATACGAAAAACTGTTTTTT
-	TRBV7-9	TRBJ1-2	once	CASSLDSGGRGYGYTF	TGTGCCAGCAGCTTAGATTCCGGAGGCCGGGGCTATGGCTACACCTTC
-	TRBV19	TRBJ1-5	-	CASSIQAGPYSNQPQHF	TGTGCCAGTAGTATCCAAGCAGGGCCATATAGCAATCAGCCCCAGCATTTT
-	TRBV2	TRBJ2-1	once	CASKGGLRQFF	TGTGCCAGCAAGGGGGGGCTCCGCCAGTTCTTC
-	TRBV6-2/TRBV6-3	TRBJ1-1	-	CASSYTYMNTEAFF	TGTGCCAGCAGTTACACGTATATGAACACTGAAGCTTTCTTT